This record looks at one TCR beta chain sequence and its context. What it binds is unknown. PCR used 60 Vbeta primers and 13 Jbeta primers. Produced via immunoSEQ multiplex PCR; TCRdb's table is partial and in-frame only. The data contain about 160,000 clones, roughly 80% of them singletons. The sample belongs to a study of cytomegalovirus exposure and HLA in healthy donors. Overall study results and limits: Investigators reported about 160 TCR beta chains as tied to cytomegalovirus. Per a prior analysis, the majority of TCR beta V segments were productive roughly 90% or roughly 30% of the time. Later analysis demonstrated an association between a missense DCLRE1C variant and TCR beta V- and J-gene trimming.

V was clipped by 4 bases and J by 3 bases, with 14 bases between them. CDR1 and CDR2 (germline): SGHDT, YYEEEE. The CDR3 has 15 residues. The sequenced sample consisted of PBMCs. This clonotype was sampled from a girl between 10 and 17 years old in good health and CMV-seropositive. The V call is TRBV5-6, the J call TRBJ2-4; perhaps TRBD2 as D (6 bases). The CDR3 DNA follows: TGTGCCAGCAGCGTCGCGGGACTGAGCAAAAACATTCAGTACTTC. It is translated as CASSVAGLSKNIQYF.